The present entry profiles one TCR beta chain with its context. Its target is unknown. This beta chain is a stray sequence in a library constructed for alpha chains; its clone size is not meaningful. This specimen comes from a study of spatial heterogeneity in lung cancer. Overall study context: Correlation of TCR transcript counts in tumor regions with a T cell module score from matched bulk RNA-seq was strong.

Noted time point: sample taken at primary tumor resection. Unsorted tumor, nontumor lung tissue or cryopreserved PBMC supplied the whole RNA. Study results and limitations: Tracking of tumor mutation counts was seen in expanded intratumoral alpha and beta TCR counts.

TCRdb re-called the 5' RACE reads through MiXCR, storing one row per CDR3 protein. Of more than 2,000 distinct CDR3 sequences listed, about 38% are singletons. The sequence derives from a male donor with early-stage non-small cell lung cancer. The source material was lung tumor tissue, sampled at surgery.

CDR3 protein: CASSRSGTGVFETQYF. The DNA for the CDR3 is TGTGCCAGCAGTCGGTCCGGGACAGGGGTTTTCGAGACCCAGTACTTC. J is TRBJ2-5 and V is TRBV6-5; 10 nucleotides agree with TRBD1. Germline CDR1 MNHEY, CDR2 SVGAGI. The CDR3 is 16 amino acids. Losses at the gene ends were 5 bases for V and 5 bases for J; bases not matched to a gene: 11.